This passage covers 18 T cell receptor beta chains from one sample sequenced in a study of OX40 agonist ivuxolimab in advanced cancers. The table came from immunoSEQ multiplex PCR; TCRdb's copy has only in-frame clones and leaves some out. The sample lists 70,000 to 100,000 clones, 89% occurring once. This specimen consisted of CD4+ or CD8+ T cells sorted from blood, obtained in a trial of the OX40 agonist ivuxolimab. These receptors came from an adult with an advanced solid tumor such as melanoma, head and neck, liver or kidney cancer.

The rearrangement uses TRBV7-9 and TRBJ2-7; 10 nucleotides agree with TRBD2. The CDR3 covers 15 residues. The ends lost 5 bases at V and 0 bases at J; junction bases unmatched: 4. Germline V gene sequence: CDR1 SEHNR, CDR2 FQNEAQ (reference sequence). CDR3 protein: CASSKLAGSSYEQYF. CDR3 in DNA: TGTGCCAGCAGCAAACTAGCGGGAAGCTCCTACGAGCAGTACTTC. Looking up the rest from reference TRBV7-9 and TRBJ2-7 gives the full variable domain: DTGVSQNPRHKITKRGQNVTFRCDPISEHNRLYWYRQTLGQGPEFLTYFQNEAQLEKSRLLSDRFSAERPKGSFSTLEIQRTEQGDSAMYLCASSKLAGSSYEQYFGPGTRLTVT.

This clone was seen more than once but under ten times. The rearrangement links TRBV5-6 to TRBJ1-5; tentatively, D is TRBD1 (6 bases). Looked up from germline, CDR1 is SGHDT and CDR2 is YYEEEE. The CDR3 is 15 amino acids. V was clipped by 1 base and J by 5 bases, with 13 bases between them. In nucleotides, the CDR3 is TGTGCCAGCAGCTTGATTGACAGGAGGGATCAGCCCCAGCATTTT. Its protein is CASSLIDRRDQPQHF.

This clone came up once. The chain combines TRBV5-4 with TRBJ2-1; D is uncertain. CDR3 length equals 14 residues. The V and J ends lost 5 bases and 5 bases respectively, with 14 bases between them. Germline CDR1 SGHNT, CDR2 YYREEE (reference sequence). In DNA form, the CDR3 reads TGTGCCAGCAGGAAAGAAACAAGAGACAATGAGCAGTTCTTC. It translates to CASRKETRDNEQFF.

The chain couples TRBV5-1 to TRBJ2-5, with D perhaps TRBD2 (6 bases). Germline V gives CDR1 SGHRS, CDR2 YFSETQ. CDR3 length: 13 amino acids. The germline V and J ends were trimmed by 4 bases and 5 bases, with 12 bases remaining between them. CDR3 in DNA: TGCGCCAGCAGCGTTAGCGGCCGGGAGACCCAGTACTTC. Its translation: CASSVSGRETQYF.

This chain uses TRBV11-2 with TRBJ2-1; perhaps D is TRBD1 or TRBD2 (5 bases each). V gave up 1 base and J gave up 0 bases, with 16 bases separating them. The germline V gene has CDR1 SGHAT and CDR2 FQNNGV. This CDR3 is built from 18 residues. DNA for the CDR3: TGTGCCAGCAGCTTAGCGGGTCGGGGCCCGAGCTCCTACAATGAGCAGTTCTTC. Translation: CASSLAGRGPSSYNEQFF.

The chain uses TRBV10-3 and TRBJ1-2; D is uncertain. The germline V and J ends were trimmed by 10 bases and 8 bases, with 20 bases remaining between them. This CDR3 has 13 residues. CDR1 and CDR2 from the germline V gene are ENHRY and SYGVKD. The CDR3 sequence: CARREEGEGGYTF. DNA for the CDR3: TGTGCCAGAAGGGAGGAGGGCGAAGGCGGCTACACCTTC.

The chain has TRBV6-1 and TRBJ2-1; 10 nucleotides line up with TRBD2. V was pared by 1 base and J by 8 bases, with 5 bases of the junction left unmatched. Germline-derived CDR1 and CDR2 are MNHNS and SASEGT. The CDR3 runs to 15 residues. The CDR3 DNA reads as TGTGCCAGCAGTGAAGGACTAGCGGGTATGGATGAGCAGTTCTTC. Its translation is CASSEGLAGMDEQFF.

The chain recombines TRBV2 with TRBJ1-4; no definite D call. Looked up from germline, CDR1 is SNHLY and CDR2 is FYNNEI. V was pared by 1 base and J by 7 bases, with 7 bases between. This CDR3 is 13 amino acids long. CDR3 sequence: CASSEEWSEKLFF. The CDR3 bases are TGTGCCAGCAGTGAAGAATGGAGTGAAAAACTGTTTTTT.

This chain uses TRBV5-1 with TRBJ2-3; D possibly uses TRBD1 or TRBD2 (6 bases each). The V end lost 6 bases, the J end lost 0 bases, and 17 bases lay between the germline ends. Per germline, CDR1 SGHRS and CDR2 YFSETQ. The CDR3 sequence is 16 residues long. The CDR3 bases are TGCGCCAGCACCCGGGGGCATACGAGTAGCACAGATACGCAGTATTTT. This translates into CASTRGHTSSTDTQYF.

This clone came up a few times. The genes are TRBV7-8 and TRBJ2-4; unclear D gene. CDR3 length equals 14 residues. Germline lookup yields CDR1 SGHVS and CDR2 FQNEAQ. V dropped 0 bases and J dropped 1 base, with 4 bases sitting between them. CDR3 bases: TGTGCCAGCAGCTTAGCGGGGGCCAAAAACATTCAGTACTTC. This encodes CASSLAGAKNIQYF.

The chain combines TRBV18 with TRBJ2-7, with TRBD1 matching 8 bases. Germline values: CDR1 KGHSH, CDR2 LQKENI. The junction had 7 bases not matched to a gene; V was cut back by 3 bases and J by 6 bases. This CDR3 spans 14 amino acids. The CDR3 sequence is CASSPRITGGEQYF. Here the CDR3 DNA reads TGTGCCAGCTCACCGCGGATAACAGGGGGCGAGCAGTACTTC.

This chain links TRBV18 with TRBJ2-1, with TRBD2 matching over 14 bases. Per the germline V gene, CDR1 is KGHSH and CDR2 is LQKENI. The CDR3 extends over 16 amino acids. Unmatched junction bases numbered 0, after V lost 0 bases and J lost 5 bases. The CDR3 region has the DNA TGTGCCAGCTCACCACCGGGACTAGCGGGAGACAATGAGCAGTTCTTC. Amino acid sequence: CASSPPGLAGDNEQFF.

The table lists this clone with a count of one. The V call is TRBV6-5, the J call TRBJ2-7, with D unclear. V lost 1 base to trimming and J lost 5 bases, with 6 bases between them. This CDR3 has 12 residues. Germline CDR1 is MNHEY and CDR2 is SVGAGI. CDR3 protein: CASSYYPHEQYF. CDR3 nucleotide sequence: TGTGCCAGCAGTTACTACCCCCACGAGCAGTACTTC.

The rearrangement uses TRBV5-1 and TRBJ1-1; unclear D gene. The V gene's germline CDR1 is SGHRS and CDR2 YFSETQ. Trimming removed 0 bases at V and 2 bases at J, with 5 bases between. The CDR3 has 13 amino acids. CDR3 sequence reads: CASSLGSNTEAFF. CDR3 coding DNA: TGCGCCAGCAGCTTGGGTAGTAACACTGAAGCTTTCTTT.

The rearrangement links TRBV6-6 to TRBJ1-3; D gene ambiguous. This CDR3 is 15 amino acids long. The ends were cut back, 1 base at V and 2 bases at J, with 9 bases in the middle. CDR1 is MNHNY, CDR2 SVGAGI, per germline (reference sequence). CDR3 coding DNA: TGTGCCAGCAGTTACTGGGGTCGGACTGGAAACACCATATATTTT. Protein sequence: CASSYWGRTGNTIYF.

The CDR3 loop reads CAWSVTGELFF. CDR3 bases: TGTGCCTGGAGTGTAACCGGGGAGCTGTTTTTT. The rearrangement links TRBV30 to TRBJ2-2; D is uncertain. The length of the CDR3 is 11 residues. The V and J ends lost 0 bases and 5 bases respectively, with 1 base between them. Germline V gene lookup returns CDR1 GTSNPN and CDR2 SVGIG (reference sequence).

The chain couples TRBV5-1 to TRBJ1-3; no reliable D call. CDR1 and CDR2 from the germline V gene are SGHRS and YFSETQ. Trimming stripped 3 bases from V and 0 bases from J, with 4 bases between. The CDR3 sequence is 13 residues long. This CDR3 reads CASSSGSGNTIYF. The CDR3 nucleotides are TGCGCCAGCAGCTCCGGCTCTGGAAACACCATATATTTT.

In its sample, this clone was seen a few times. The CDR3 sequence: CASSLSWDRSSYEQYF. CDR3 in DNA: TGTGCCAGCAGTTTATCCTGGGACAGGTCATCCTACGAGCAGTACTTC. The V and J genes are TRBV27 and TRBJ2-7, with 8 bases lining up with TRBD1. J lost 1 base, V lost 0 bases, and 5 bases had no gene match. Germline CDR1 MNHEY, CDR2 SMNVEV (reference sequence). This CDR3 has 16 amino acids.